The rows below give T cell receptor beta chains drawn from one sample of a study of blood T cell repertoires in COVID-19. Generated by immunoSEQ multiplex PCR, the TCRdb table keeps only in-frame clones and is missing some. The sample shows around 200,000 clones, around 80% of them seen only once. Material for sequencing was peripheral blood. Receptor source: a woman between 70 and 85 years old with COVID-19, enrolled during active disease. The CDR3 runs from the conserved cysteine through the conserved F or W. The D gene is left open where the match is weak. The size field is filled for only some rows; it gives once, few, many or a size class.

j_gene,d_gene,abundance,v_gene,CDR3aa,CDR3nt
TRBJ1-2,-,-,TRBV5-6,CASRTTGYGYTF,TGTGCCAGCCGAACGACAGGCTATGGCTACACCTTC
TRBJ2-5,-,-,TRBV6-5,CASSSQGDPQETQYF,TGTGCCAGCAGCTCCCAAGGAGACCCCCAAGAGACCCAGTACTTC
TRBJ2-6,TRBD2,few,TRBV2,CARSGGSSSGANVLTF,TGTGCCAGATCGGGGGGGTCGAGCTCTGGGGCCAACGTCCTGACTTTC
TRBJ2-3,-,-,TRBV5-6,CASSTRQSLTDTQYF,TGTGCCAGTTCTACTCGACAGAGCCTCACAGATACGCAGTATTTT
TRBJ1-1,-,-,TRBV30,CAWSVWRNTEAFF,TGTGCCTGGAGTGTGTGGAGGAACACTGAAGCTTTCTTT
TRBJ1-5,-,-,TRBV6-5,CASSYSTASHQPQHF,TGTGCCAGCAGTTACTCAACAGCTAGCCATCAGCCCCAGCATTTT
TRBJ2-7,TRBD2,-,TRBV5-6,CASNFGLAGVTYEQYF,TGTGCCAGCAACTTCGGACTAGCGGGAGTGACCTACGAGCAGTACTTC
TRBJ2-1,TRBD1,-,TRBV19,CASSVGTGGRNEQFF,TGTGCCAGTAGTGTCGGGACAGGGGGGAGGAATGAGCAGTTCTTC
TRBJ2-1,TRBD2,-,TRBV20-1,CSASRTSGRVNEQFF,TGCAGTGCTAGTCGTACTAGCGGGAGGGTGAATGAGCAGTTCTTC
TRBJ1-1,-,-,TRBV7-8,CASGTRGLNTEAFF,TGTGCCAGCGGGACGCGGGGGCTGAACACTGAAGCTTTCTTT
TRBJ2-1,TRBD2,-,TRBV3-1/TRBV3-2,CASSQRYSGRAPEQFF,TGTGCCAGCAGCCAACGATATAGCGGGAGGGCCCCCGAGCAGTTCTTC
TRBJ2-1,-,-,TRBV30,CAWSRSSGVYYNEQFF,TGTGCCTGGAGCAGAAGCAGCGGCGTATACTACAATGAGCAGTTCTTC
TRBJ1-2,-,-,TRBV11-2,CASSREAGYGYTF,TGTGCCAGCAGCCGGGAGGCGGGCTATGGCTACACCTTC
TRBJ2-7,-,-,TRBV3-1/TRBV3-2,CASSQWAGYEQYF,TGTGCCAGCAGCCAATGGGCGGGCTACGAGCAGTACTTC